These 17 T cell receptor beta chains came from one sample sequenced in a study of blood T cell repertoires in COVID-19. Clones were read by immunoSEQ multiplex PCR, and TCRdb kept only the in-frame ones, dropping some. The sample contains 360,000 or so clones, roughly nine tenths of which appear only once. Sequenced input: peripheral blood. Receptors originate from a woman aged 55-75 years with COVID-19, enrolled during active disease.

The rearrangement uses TRBV14 and TRBJ1-2, with 9 bases that match TRBD1. The V segment lost 1 base and the J segment 4 bases; nucleotides outside the gene matches: 7. In germline, CDR1 is SGHDN, CDR2 FVKESK. The CDR3 extends over 16 amino acids. The CDR3 DNA is TGTGCCAGCAGCCAAGCTGTGGGACAGGGCGCCTATGGCTACACCTTC. Translating gives CASSQAVGQGAYGYTF.

The rearrangement links TRBV6-5 to TRBJ1-1, with a possible D match to TRBD1 (5 bases). The ends were cut back, 5 bases at V and 2 bases at J, with 9 bases in the middle. The CDR3 is made up of 13 amino acids. Per germline, CDR1 MNHEY and CDR2 SVGAGI. CDR3 sequence: CASSNRRNTEAFF. The CDR3 DNA is TGTGCCAGCAGTAACAGGAGAAACACTGAAGCTTTCTTT.

The V call is TRBV6-1, the J call TRBJ2-3; D gene ambiguous. V lost 2 bases to trimming and J lost 1 base, with 10 bases between them. In germline, CDR1 is MNHNS, CDR2 SASEGT. The CDR3 spans 15 residues. CDR3 in DNA: TGTGCCAGCAGTGAACTCGGGTTTGGCACAGATACGCAGTATTTT. The encoded protein is CASSELGFGTDTQYF.

The chain recombines TRBV5-1 with TRBJ1-4; TRBD1 is a possible D gene (5 bases). From germline, CDR1 is SGHRS and CDR2 YFSETQ. V dropped 0 bases and J dropped 8 bases, with 11 bases sitting between them. This CDR3 is built from 14 residues. The CDR3 here is CASSLGTPREKLFF. CDR3 bases: TGCGCCAGCAGCTTGGGGACACCACGGGAAAAACTGTTTTTT.

The CDR3 nucleotides are TGCGCCAGCAGCTTGCGTAGTTCGGCAACTAATGAAAAACTGTTTTTT. Translating it yields CASSLRSSATNEKLFF. The gene calls are TRBV5-1 and TRBJ1-4; D gene ambiguous. Deletions cut 1 base from V and 0 bases from J, with 10 bases between. This CDR3 spans 16 amino acids. Germline V gene sequence: CDR1 SGHRS, CDR2 YFSETQ.

This clone was found once. The chain couples TRBV7-9 to TRBJ2-2; 12 nucleotides line up with TRBD2. Germline V gene data show CDR1 as SEHNR and CDR2 as FQNEAQ (reference sequence). CDR3 length: 17 residues. V lost 5 bases and J lost 2; bases outside the gene matches: 6. Here the CDR3 DNA reads TGTGCCAGCAGCGGCGGGGGACTAGCGGGTAACACCGGGGAGCTGTTTTTT. Translation: CASSGGGLAGNTGELFF.

CDR3 nucleotides: TGTGCCAGCAGCTCCGGGACTAGAGTCTACAATGAGCAGTTCTTC. It encodes CASSSGTRVYNEQFF. This chain joins TRBV5-4 and TRBJ2-1; 8 bases line up with TRBD2. Germline V lookup: CDR1 SGHNT, CDR2 YYREEE (reference sequence). The CDR3 length is 15 residues. V was clipped by 3 bases and J by 3 bases; unmatched bases: 5. Full variable domain (remainder filled in from reference TRBV5-4 and TRBJ2-1): ETGVTQSPTHLIKTRGQQVTLRCSSQSGHNTVSWYQQALGQGPQFIFQYYREEENGRGNFPPRFSGLQFPNYSSELNVNALELDDSALYLCASSSGTRVYNEQFFGPGTRLTVL.

The chain is built from TRBV5-1 and TRBJ2-2; D unclear. Germline V lookup: CDR1 SGHRS, CDR2 YFSETQ. The length of the CDR3 is 14 residues. V lost 4 bases, J lost 6 bases, and 13 bases lay in between. CDR3 sequence: CASSHSPRSGELFF. CDR3 DNA: TGCGCCAGCAGCCACAGTCCCCGGTCCGGGGAGCTGTTTTTT.

V and J are TRBV7-2 and TRBJ1-6, with TRBD1 matching over 9 bases. CDR1 is SGHTA and CDR2 is FQGNSA in the germline V gene. V was clipped by 8 bases and J by 6 bases; unmatched bases: 5. This CDR3 spans 14 amino acids. CDR3 amino acids: CASEPGQGNSPLHF. The CDR3, as DNA: TGTGCCAGCGAACCGGGACAGGGTAATTCACCCCTCCACTTT.

Only one count was recorded for this clone. The rearrangement joins TRBV5-1 to TRBJ2-5; TRBD2 is a possible D gene (6 bases). The V and J ends lost 3 bases and 0 bases respectively, with 12 bases between them. The germline CDR1 and CDR2 sequences are SGHRS and YFSETQ. The CDR3 runs to 15 residues. CDR3 residues: CASSSRGLNQETQYF. The DNA of the CDR3 is TGCGCCAGCAGCTCGAGGGGACTGAACCAAGAGACCCAGTACTTC. Looking up the rest from reference TRBV5-1 and TRBJ2-5 gives the full variable domain: KAGVTQTPRYLIKTRGQQVTLSCSPISGHRSVSWYQQTPGQGLQFLFEYFSETQRNKGNFPGRFSGRQFSNSRSEMNVSTLELGDSALYLCASSSRGLNQETQYFGPGTRLLVL.

The rearrangement joins TRBV5-1 to TRBJ1-4; D remains ambiguous. Germline V gene data show CDR1 as SGHRS and CDR2 as YFSETQ. This CDR3 spans 15 amino acids. The germline V and J ends were trimmed by 1 base and 5 bases, with 12 bases remaining between them. Here the CDR3 reads CASSLSHPVNEKLFF. For the CDR3, the DNA is TGCGCCAGCAGCTTGTCGCATCCAGTGAATGAAAAACTGTTTTTT.

This clone showed up just once. This rearrangement joins TRBV7-8 to TRBJ1-4; D remains unclear. V lost 3 bases and J 11 bases, leaving 7 bases between the germline ends. Germline V gives CDR1 SGHVS, CDR2 FQNEAQ. This CDR3 is built from 11 residues. CDR3 sequence: CASSLEGKLFF. The CDR3 DNA sequence: TGTGCCAGCAGCTTGGAGGGTAAACTGTTTTTT. Based on the CDR3 plus reference TRBV7-8 and TRBJ1-4, the full variable domain is GAGVSQSPRYKVAKRGQDVALRCDPISGHVSLFWYQQALGQGPEFLTYFQNEAQLDKSGLPSDRFFAERPEGSVSTLKIQRTQQEDSAVYLCASSLEGKLFFGSGTQLSVL.

The chain links TRBV7-8 to TRBJ1-5; 8 bases line up with TRBD1. Trimming at V came to 4 bases and at J to 5 bases, leaving 7 bases not matched to a gene. The CDR3 runs to 15 residues. Germline V CDR1 and CDR2: SGHVS, FQNEAQ. Written as DNA, the CDR3 is TGTGCCAGCAGCTCCATCGGACAGGGCGATCAGCCCCAGCATTTT. It codes for CASSSIGQGDQPQHF.

The genes are TRBV28 and TRBJ1-1, with D possibly matching TRBD1 (5 bases). In germline, CDR1 is MDHEN, CDR2 SYDVKM. V gave up 7 bases and J gave up 3 bases, with 12 bases separating them. The CDR3 totals 13 residues. In DNA form, the CDR3 reads TGTGCCAGCAACATTTTAGGGGACACTGAAGCTTTCTTT. It specifies CASNILGDTEAFF.

The CDR3 reads CASSESSNPSYEQYF. DNA for the CDR3: TGTGCCAGCAGTGAAAGTAGCAACCCCTCCTACGAGCAGTACTTC. The chain carries TRBV6-1 and TRBJ2-7; D unclear. The CDR3 covers 15 residues. CDR1 MNHNS and CDR2 SASEGT come from the germline V gene. With 2 bases removed from V and 0 bases from J, the gap between germline ends came to 11 bases.

This clone was found once. The V gene is TRBV27, the J gene TRBJ2-2, with D perhaps matching TRBD1 (5 bases). CDR3 length: 14 amino acids. CDR1 and CDR2 (germline): MNHEY, SMNVEV (reference sequence). Trimming took 6 bases from V and 1 from J, leaving 9 bases between them. CDR3 coding DNA: TGTGCCAGCAGGCAGACAGTGAACACCGGGGAGCTGTTTTTT. Translation: CASRQTVNTGELFF.

This CDR3 is CASRPSGGAVNEQFF. In nucleotides, the CDR3 is TGTGCCAGCAGACCTAGCGGGGGGGCCGTAAATGAGCAGTTCTTC. The chain carries TRBV11-1 and TRBJ2-1; 12 bases fit TRBD2. Trimming at V came to 6 bases and at J to 7 bases, leaving 7 bases not matched to a gene. This CDR3 has 15 amino acids. Germline lookup yields CDR1 SGHAT and CDR2 FQDESV (reference sequence).